This TCR beta chain was identified in a study of memory CD4+ T cells and cytomegalovirus serostatus. Single viable CD3+CD4+CD8-CD45RO+ cells were sorted as the memory CD4+ T cells. Serostatus was set by detecting CMV pp150, pp28, p38, p52 IgG. With regard to this clone: No antigen is known for it.

Findings and caveats of the study: Median bootstrapped AUC for CMV status was about 0.96 originally, approximately 0.93 US-trained.

Trimming took 4 bases from V and 5 from J, leaving 12 bases between them. The CDR3 covers 14 residues. CDR1 and CDR2 (germline): MNHNS, SASEGT. TCRdb keeps only in-frame clones here, not all; method: immunoSEQ multiplex PCR. The sample lists around 99,000 clones, about four fifths occurring once. The sample taken for sequencing was memory CD4+ T cells from blood. The V call is TRBV6-1, the J call TRBJ1-5; D possibly corresponds to TRBD1 (5 bases). This receptor was taken from an adult in good health and CMV-seropositive. The CDR3 here is CASSGDADYQPQHF. In DNA form, the CDR3 reads TGTGCCAGCAGTGGGGACGCGGATTATCAGCCCCAGCATTTT.